The clone carrying this T cell receptor beta chain was found many times. The target antigen is unknown. The TCRbeta library was prepared with unique molecular identifiers. Using its own MiXCR run on the PCR reads, TCRdb lists one record per CDR3 protein. The sample yields 100,000 or so distinct CDR3 sequences, approximately 8% seen once. V was clipped by 2 bases and J by 6 bases, with 20 bases between them. The CDR3 runs to 17 residues. CDR1 and CDR2 (germline): MNHEY, SVGEGT. The entry originates in a study of T-cell reconstitution after alpha-beta-depleted transplantation in children. Study-wide findings and caveats: Surviving recipient T cells and intrathymic progenitors accounted for some patients' high TCRbeta diversity at day 60. Several hundred rapidly expanded clones from non-depleted graft cells reportedly supplied alpha-beta T cells about two months post-transplant. The main origin of T-cell counts and diversity one year after transplant was newly produced T cells.

Sequenced material: PBMCs, taken before TCRalphabeta/CD19-depleted stem cell transplant. The V gene is TRBV6-2 or TRBV6-3, the J gene TRBJ2-1; D call uncertain. This TCR derives from a boy under 10 years old with acute lymphoblastic leukemia, due to receive a stem cell transplant. The CDR3 nucleotides are TGTGCCAGCAGTTACCAGAAGGCGGCGGTTTGGGGCAATGAGCAGTTCTTC. Amino acid sequence: CASSYQKAAVWGNEQFF.